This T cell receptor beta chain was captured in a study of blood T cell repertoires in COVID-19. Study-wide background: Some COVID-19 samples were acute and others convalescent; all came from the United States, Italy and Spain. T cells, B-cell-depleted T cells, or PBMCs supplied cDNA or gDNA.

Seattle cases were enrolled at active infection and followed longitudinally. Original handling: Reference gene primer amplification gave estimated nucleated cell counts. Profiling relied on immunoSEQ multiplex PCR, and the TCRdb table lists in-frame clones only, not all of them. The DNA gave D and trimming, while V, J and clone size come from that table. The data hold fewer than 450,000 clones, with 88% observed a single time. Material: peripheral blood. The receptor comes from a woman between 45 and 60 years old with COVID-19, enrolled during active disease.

The CDR3 here is CASWDRVVSSYEQYF. The CDR3 nucleotides are TGTGCCAGCTGGGACAGGGTAGTGAGCTCCTACGAGCAGTACTTC. The J gene is TRBJ2-7, the V gene TRBV21-1; the table's D gene call, TRBD1, was not cross checked with the DNA. TRBV21-1 corresponds to a pseudogene. The CDR3 extends over 15 amino acids.